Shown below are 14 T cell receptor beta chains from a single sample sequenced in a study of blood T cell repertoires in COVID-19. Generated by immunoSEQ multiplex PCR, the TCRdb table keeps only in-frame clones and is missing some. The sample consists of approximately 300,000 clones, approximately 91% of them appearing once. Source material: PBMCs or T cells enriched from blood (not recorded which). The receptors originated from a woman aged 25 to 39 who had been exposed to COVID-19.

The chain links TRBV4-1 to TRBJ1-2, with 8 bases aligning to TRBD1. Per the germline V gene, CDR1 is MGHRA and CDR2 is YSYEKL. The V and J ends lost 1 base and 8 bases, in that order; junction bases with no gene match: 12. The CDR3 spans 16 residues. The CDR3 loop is CASSQAGGAGRSGYTF. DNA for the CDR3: TGCGCCAGCAGCCAAGCAGGGGGCGCGGGAAGGAGCGGCTACACCTTC.

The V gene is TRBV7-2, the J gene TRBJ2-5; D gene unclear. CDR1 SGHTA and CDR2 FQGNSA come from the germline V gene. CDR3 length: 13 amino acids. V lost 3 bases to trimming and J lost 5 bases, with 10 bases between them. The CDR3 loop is CASSLVKAETQYF. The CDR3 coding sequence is TGTGCCAGCAGCTTGGTGAAAGCTGAGACCCAGTACTTC.

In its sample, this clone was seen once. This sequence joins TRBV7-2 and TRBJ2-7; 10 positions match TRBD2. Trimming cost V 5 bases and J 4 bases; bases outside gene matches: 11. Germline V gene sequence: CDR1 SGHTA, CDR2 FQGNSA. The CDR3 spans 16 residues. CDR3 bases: TGTGCCAGCAGCCCCCGGAGGAGCGGGGGGGCGTACGAGCAGTACTTC. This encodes CASSPRRSGGAYEQYF.

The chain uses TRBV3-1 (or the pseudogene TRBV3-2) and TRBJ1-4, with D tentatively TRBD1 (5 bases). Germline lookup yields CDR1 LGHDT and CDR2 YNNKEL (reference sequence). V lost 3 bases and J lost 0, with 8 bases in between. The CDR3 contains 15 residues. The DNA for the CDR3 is TGTGCCAGCAGCCAGCTAGGGGCAACTAATGAAAAACTGTTTTTT. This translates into CASSQLGATNEKLFF.

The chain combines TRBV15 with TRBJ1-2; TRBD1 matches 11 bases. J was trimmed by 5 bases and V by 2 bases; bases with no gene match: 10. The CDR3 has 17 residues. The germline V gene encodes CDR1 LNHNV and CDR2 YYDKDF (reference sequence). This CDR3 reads CATSRPRRTGGGYGYTF. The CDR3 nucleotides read TGTGCCACCAGCAGACCCAGAAGGACAGGGGGCGGGTATGGCTACACCTTC.

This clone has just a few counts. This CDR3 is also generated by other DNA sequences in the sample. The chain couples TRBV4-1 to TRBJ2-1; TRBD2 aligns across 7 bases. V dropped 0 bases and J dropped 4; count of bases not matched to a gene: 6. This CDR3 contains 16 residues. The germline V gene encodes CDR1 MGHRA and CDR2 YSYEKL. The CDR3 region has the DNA TGCGCCAGCAGCCAAGATTGGCGGGGGTCTTACAATGAGCAGTTCTTC. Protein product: CASSQDWRGSYNEQFF.

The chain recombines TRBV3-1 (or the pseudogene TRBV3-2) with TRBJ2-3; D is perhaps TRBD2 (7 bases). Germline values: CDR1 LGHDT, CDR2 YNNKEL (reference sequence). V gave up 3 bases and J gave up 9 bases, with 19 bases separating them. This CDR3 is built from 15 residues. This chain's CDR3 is CASSHTTRGGTTQYF. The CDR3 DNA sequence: TGTGCCAGCAGCCACACAACAAGGGGGGGCACCACGCAGTATTTT.

The DNA for the CDR3 is TGTGCCAGCAGCCCAGGCACGAACACTGAAGCTTTCTTT. Protein: CASSPGTNTEAFF. This rearrangement joins TRBV7-6 to TRBJ1-1; D is undetermined. Between the trimmed V and J ends, which lost 5 bases and 1 base, there was a span of 8 bases. CDR1 is SGHVS and CDR2 is FNYEAQ in the germline V gene. This CDR3 contains 13 residues.

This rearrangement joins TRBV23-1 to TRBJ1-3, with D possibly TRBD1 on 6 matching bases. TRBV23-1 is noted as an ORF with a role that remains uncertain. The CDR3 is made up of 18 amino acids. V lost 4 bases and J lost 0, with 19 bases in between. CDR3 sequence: CASSPDDRDKLSGNTIYF. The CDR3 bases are TGCGCCAGCAGTCCAGACGACCGGGACAAGCTCTCTGGAAACACCATATATTTT.

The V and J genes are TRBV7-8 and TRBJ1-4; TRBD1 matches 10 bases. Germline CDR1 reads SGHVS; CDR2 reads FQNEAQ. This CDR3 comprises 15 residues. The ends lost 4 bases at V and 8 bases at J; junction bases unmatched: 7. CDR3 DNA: TGTGCCAGCAGCTCTGACAGGGGGCAGTGGGAAAAACTGTTTTTT. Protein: CASSSDRGQWEKLFF.

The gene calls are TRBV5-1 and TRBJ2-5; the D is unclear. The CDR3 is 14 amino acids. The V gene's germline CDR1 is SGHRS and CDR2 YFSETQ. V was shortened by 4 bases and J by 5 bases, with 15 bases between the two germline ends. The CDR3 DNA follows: TGCGCCAGCAGCCAACTTAAAGTTCGGGAGACCCAGTACTTC. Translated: CASSQLKVRETQYF.

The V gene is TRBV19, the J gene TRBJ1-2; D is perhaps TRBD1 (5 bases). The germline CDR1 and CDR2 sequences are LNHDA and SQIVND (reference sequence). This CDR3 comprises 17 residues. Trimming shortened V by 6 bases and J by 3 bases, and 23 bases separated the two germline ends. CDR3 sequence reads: CASSLRGMGPGDYGYTF. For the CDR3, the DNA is TGTGCCAGTAGCCTGCGAGGGATGGGGCCGGGGGACTATGGCTACACCTTC.

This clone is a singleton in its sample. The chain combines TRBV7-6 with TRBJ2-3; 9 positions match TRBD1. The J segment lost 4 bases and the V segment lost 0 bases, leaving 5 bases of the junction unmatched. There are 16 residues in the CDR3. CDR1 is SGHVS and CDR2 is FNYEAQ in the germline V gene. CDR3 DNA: TGTGCCAGCAGCTTAGCGGGACAGGGATGGGCAGATACGCAGTATTTT. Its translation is CASSLAGQGWADTQYF.

CDR3 sequence reads: CASSQDRRANYGYTF. The CDR3, as DNA: TGTGCCAGCAGCCAGGACAGGCGAGCTAACTATGGCTACACCTTC. J is TRBJ1-2 and V is TRBV4-2, with 7 bases matching TRBD1. This CDR3 has 15 residues. CDR1 and CDR2 (germline): LGHNA, YNFKEQ. V was pared by 3 bases and J by 0 bases, with 4 bases of the junction left unmatched.